Each of the 10 T cell receptor beta chains below was sequenced from the same sample in a study of CD8 T cells in ankylosing spondylitis. TCRdb analysed the 5' RACE reads with MiXCR anew, one entry per CDR3 protein. The sample yields about 89,000 distinct CDR3 sequences, 25% to 35% seen once. The sample consisted of blood, either unsorted or a sorted T cell fraction (not recorded which). These receptors were collected from a male donor with ankylosing spondylitis or in good health (not recorded which).

The chain uses TRBV5-1 and TRBJ2-2; weak D call: TRBD1 (7 bases). The CDR3 length is 16 residues. Germline V gene data show CDR1 as SGHRS and CDR2 as YFSETQ. V lost 4 bases and J lost 5, with 18 bases in between. The CDR3 protein is CASSPAGGGWTGELFF. The CDR3 coding sequence is TGCGCCAGCAGCCCTGCCGGAGGGGGCTGGACCGGGGAGCTGTTTTTT.

The chain is built from TRBV6-5 and TRBJ1-5; D uncertain. The germline V and J ends were trimmed by 4 bases and 4 bases, with 8 bases remaining between them. Per the germline V gene, CDR1 is MNHEY and CDR2 is SVGAGI. This CDR3 region has 13 residues. The CDR3 region is CASSFTVNQPQHF. In DNA form, the CDR3 reads TGTGCCAGCAGTTTTACAGTGAATCAGCCCCAGCATTTT.

The V and J genes are TRBV7-2 and TRBJ1-1; D possibly corresponds to TRBD1 (6 bases). The V gene lost 5 bases and the J gene lost 2 bases, with 15 bases spanning the gap. CDR1 and CDR2 from the germline V gene are SGHTA and FQGNSA. The CDR3 is made up of 15 amino acids. CDR3 in DNA: TGTGCCAGCAGCCGTAGAACTGGGACAAACACTGAAGCTTTCTTT. It encodes CASSRRTGTNTEAFF.

The rearrangement joins TRBV14 to TRBJ1-1, with D possibly TRBD1 on 6 matching bases. CDR1 is SGHDN, CDR2 FVKESK, per germline. CDR3 size: 14 residues. V lost 6 bases, J lost 4 bases, and 15 bases lay in between. The CDR3 DNA follows: TGTGCCAGCAGTCGCGGGGGGCAGAGCACTGAAGCTTTCTTT. Translated: CASSRGGQSTEAFF. The entire variable domain, with the rest obtained from reference TRBV14 and TRBJ1-1, is as follows: EAGVTQFPSHSVIEKGQTVTLRCDPISGHDNLYWYRRVMGKEIKFLLHFVKESKQDESGMPNNRFLAERTGGTYSTLKVQPAELEDSGVYFCASSRGGQSTEAFFGQGTRLTVV.

This clonotype turned up a few times. The rearrangement uses TRBV5-1 and TRBJ2-3, with 9 bases matching TRBD2. V gave up 3 bases and J gave up 2 bases; unmatched junction bases: 7. Per the germline V gene, CDR1 is SGHRS and CDR2 is YFSETQ. The CDR3 totals 16 residues. DNA for the CDR3: TGCGCCAGCAGCTCTACCGGGACTAGCTTCACAGATACGCAGTATTTT. Translated: CASSSTGTSFTDTQYF.

This clonotype was counted only a few times. The gene calls are TRBV29-1 and TRBJ1-1, with D possibly being TRBD1 (5 bases). In germline, CDR1 is SQVTM, CDR2 ANQGSEA. This CDR3 is 13 amino acids long. Trimming shortened V by 4 bases and J by 0 bases, and 9 bases separated the two germline ends. The CDR3 region has the DNA TGCAGCGTTGCGCAGGGAATGAACACTGAAGCTTTCTTT. Its translation: CSVAQGMNTEAFF.

This clonotype was observed a handful of times. V and J are TRBV24-1 and TRBJ2-1; D remains unclear. With 2 bases removed from V and 0 bases from J, the gap between germline ends came to 7 bases. In germline, CDR1 is KGHDR, CDR2 SFDVKD. The CDR3 length is 15 residues. CDR3 residues: CATSDYAGSYNEQFF. The CDR3 DNA is TGTGCCACCAGTGATTACGCAGGCTCCTACAATGAGCAGTTCTTC.

The chain uses TRBV5-1 and TRBJ2-6; 7 bases match TRBD1. The CDR3 consists of 16 residues. Germline V gene lookup returns CDR1 SGHRS and CDR2 YFSETQ. V lost 3 bases to trimming and J lost 4 bases; unmatched junction nucleotides: 7. The CDR3 here is CASSYPQGPGANVLTF. DNA for the CDR3: TGCGCCAGCAGCTATCCACAGGGGCCGGGGGCCAACGTCCTGACTTTC.

This clonotype was seen repeatedly, ten times or more. This rearrangement joins TRBV29-1 to TRBJ1-1; 7 bases agree with TRBD1. The CDR3 extends over 12 amino acids. Germline values: CDR1 SQVTM, CDR2 ANQGSEA. Trimming cost V 5 bases and J 9 bases; bases outside gene matches: 9. In nucleotides, the CDR3 is TGCAGCGTTTACGAACAGGGGACCCAAGCTTTCTTT. Its protein is CSVYEQGTQAFF.

This clonotype was detected only a few times. V is TRBV5-1 and J is TRBJ2-7; perhaps D is TRBD1 or TRBD2 (6 bases each). The length of the CDR3 is 14 residues. CDR1 is SGHRS, CDR2 YFSETQ, per germline. V gave up 3 bases and J gave up 2 bases, with 12 bases separating them. The CDR3 sequence is CASSSGAPTYEQYF. CDR3 DNA: TGCGCCAGCAGCTCGGGGGCCCCAACCTACGAGCAGTACTTC.